This section outlines one TCR beta chain sequence together with its context. Its antigen is still unknown. The definition of stable Graves' hyperthyroidism was no ophthalmopathy progression within 18 months. The data were obtained in a study of T cells in Graves' hyperthyroidism and ophthalmopathy. It was RNA transcripts that yielded the amplified TCR beta CDR3 regions. The HTBI primer set drove a first-round RT-PCR of the TCR CDR3. TCRdb independently ran MiXCR on the multiplex PCR reads; one entry per CDR3 protein. The data show about 360,000 distinct CDR3 sequences, roughly 13% seen once. V was cut by 7 bases and J by 8 bases, with 14 bases left in between. The germline V gene encodes CDR1 SGHNT and CDR2 YENEEA. This CDR3 comprises 12 residues. Broader study findings: From stable hyperthyroidism, ophthalmopathy was set apart by a 13 V-J model. The model identified upcoming ophthalmopathy a median 6.5 months ahead of onset. Blood samples included most of the expanded thyroid clonotypes exceeding 0.001.

What was sequenced was blood. V is TRBV11-3 and J is TRBJ1-2, with D perhaps TRBD1 (5 bases). The sequence came from a woman under 30 with Graves' hyperthyroidism. The CDR3 is CASTPGGGGYTF. The CDR3 nucleotides are TGTGCCAGCACCCCCGGGGGTGGAGGCTACACCTTC.